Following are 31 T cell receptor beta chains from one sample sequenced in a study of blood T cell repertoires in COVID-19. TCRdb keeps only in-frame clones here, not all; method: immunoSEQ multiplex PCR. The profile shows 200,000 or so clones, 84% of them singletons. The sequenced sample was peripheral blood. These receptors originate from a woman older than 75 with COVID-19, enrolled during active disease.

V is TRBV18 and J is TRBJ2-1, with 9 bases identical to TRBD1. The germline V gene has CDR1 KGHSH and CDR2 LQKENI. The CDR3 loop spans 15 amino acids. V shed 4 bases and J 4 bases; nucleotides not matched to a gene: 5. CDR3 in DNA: TGTGCCAGCTCACGGACAGGGGCGTCGTACAATGAGCAGTTCTTC. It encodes CASSRTGASYNEQFF.

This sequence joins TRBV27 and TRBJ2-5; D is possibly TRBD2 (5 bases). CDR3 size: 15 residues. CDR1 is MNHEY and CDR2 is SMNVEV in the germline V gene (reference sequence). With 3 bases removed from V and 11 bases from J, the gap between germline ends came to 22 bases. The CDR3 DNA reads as TGTGCCAGCAGTTTGAAGAGGCTAGCAATCCCAGATCAGTACTTC. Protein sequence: CASSLKRLAIPDQYF.

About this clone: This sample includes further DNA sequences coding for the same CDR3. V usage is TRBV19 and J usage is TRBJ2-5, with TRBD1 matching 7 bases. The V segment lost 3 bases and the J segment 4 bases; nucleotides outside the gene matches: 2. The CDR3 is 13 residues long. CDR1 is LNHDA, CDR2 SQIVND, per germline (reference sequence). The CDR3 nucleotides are TGTGCCAGTAGTATTAACAGGGGAGAGACCCAGTACTTC. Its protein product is CASSINRGETQYF.

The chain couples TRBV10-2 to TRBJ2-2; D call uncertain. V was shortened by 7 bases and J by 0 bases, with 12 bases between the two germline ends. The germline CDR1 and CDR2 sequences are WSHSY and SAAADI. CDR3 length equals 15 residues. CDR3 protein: CASNPTETNTGELFF. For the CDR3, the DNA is TGCGCCAGCAACCCCACAGAAACGAACACCGGGGAGCTGTTTTTT.

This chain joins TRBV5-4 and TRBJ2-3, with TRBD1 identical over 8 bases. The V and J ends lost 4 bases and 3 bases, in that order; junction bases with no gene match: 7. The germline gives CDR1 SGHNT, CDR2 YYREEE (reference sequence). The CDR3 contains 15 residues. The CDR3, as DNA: TGTGCCAGCAGCCCCCGCCAGGGGGCAACAGATACGCAGTATTTT. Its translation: CASSPRQGATDTQYF.

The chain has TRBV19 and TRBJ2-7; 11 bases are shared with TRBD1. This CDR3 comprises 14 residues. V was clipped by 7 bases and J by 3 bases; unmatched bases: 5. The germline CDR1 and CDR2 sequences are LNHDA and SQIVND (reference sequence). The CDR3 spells CASTPGTGGYEQYF. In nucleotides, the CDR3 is TGTGCCAGTACGCCCGGGACAGGGGGCTACGAGCAGTACTTC.

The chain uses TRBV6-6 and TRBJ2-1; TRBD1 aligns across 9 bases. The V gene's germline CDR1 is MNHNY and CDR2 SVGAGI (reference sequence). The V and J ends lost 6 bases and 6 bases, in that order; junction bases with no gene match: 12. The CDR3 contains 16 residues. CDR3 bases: TGTGCCAGCAGGCGATCCGGGACAGGGAAGAGCAATGAGCAGTTCTTC. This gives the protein CASRRSGTGKSNEQFF.

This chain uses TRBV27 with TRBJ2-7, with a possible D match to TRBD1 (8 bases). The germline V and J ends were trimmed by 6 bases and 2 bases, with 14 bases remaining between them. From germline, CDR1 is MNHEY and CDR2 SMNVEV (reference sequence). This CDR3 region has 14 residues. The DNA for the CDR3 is TGTGCCAGCAGGAAACAGGGGGGGCCCTACGAGCAGTACTTC. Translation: CASRKQGGPYEQYF.

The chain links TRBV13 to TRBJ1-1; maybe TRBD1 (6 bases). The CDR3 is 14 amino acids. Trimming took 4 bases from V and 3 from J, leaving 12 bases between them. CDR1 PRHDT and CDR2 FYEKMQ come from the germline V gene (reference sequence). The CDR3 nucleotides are TGTGCCAGCAGCTCGAGGACAGTCTACACTGAAGCTTTCTTT. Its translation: CASSSRTVYTEAFF.

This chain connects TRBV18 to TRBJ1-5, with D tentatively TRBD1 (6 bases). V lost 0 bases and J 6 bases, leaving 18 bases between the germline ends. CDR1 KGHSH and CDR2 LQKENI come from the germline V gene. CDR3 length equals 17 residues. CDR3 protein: CASSPPAGPGVGQPQHF. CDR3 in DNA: TGTGCCAGCTCACCACCGGCAGGGCCAGGGGTAGGTCAGCCCCAGCATTTT. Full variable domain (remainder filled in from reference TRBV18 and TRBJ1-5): NAGVMQNPRHLVRRRGQEARLRCSPMKGHSHVYWYRQLPEEGLKFMVYLQKENIIDESGMPKERFSAEFPKEGPSILRIQQVVRGDSAAYFCASSPPAGPGVGQPQHFGDGTRLSIL.

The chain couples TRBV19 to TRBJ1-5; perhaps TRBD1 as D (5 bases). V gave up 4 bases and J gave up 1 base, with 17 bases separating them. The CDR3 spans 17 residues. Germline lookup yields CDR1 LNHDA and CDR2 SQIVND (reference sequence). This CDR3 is CASSTFREGRSNQPQHF. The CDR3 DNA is TGTGCCAGTAGTACCTTCAGGGAAGGCCGGAGCAATCAGCCCCAGCATTTT.

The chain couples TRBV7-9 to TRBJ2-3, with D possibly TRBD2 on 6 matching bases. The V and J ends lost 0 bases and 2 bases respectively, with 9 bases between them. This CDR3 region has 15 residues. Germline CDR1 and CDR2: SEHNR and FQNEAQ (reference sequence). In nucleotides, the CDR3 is TGTGCCAGCAGCTTAGCTTCGGGGGTCACAGATACGCAGTATTTT. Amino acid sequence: CASSLASGVTDTQYF.

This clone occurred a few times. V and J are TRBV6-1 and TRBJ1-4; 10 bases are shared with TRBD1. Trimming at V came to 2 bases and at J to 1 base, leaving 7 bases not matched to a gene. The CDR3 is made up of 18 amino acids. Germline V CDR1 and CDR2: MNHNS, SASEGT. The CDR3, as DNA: TGTGCCAGCAGTGAAAAGGACAGGGGGATGGTAACTAATGAAAAACTGTTTTTT. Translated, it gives CASSEKDRGMVTNEKLFF.

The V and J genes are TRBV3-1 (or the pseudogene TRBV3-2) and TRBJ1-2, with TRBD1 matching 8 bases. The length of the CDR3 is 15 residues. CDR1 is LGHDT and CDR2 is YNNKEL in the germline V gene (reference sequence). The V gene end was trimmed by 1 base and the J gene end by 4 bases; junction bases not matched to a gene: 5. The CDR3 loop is CASSQATQGGYGYTF. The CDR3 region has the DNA TGTGCCAGCAGCCAAGCCACACAGGGGGGCTATGGCTACACCTTC.

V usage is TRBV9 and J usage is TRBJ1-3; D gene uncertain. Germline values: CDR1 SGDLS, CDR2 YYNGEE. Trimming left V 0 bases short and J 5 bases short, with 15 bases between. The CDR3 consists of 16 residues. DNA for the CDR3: TGTGCCAGCAGCGTAGACAACCGGGTTCAAAGAAACACCATATATTTT. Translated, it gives CASSVDNRVQRNTIYF.

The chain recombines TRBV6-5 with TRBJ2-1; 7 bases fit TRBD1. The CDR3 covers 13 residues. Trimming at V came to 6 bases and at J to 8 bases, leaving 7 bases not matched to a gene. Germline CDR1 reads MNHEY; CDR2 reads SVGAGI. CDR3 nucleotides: TGTGCCAGCAGATTACAGGGGAAAGATGAGCAGTTCTTC. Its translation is CASRLQGKDEQFF.

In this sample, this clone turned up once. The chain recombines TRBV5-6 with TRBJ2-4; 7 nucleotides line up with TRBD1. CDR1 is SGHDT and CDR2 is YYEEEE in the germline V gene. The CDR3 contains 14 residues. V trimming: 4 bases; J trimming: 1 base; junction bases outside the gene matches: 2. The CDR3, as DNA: TGTGCCAGCAGCCCGACAGGGGCCAAAAACATTCAGTACTTC. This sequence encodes CASSPTGAKNIQYF.

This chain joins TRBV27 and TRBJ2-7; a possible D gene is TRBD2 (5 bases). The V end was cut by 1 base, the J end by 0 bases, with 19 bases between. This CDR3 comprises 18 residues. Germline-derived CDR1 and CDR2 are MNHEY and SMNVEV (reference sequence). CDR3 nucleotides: TGTGCCAGCAGTTTATACGGGATCCCCACGGAAGGCTCCTACGAGCAGTACTTC. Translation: CASSLYGIPTEGSYEQYF.

The CDR3 DNA sequence: TGTGCCAGCAGTGTGGGACTAGCGGGTAATGAGCAGTTCTTC. Translated: CASSVGLAGNEQFF. This chain uses TRBV2 with TRBJ2-1, with TRBD2 matching 12 bases. This CDR3 contains 14 residues. The germline V gene encodes CDR1 SNHLY and CDR2 FYNNEI. Unmatched junction bases numbered 2, after V lost 4 bases and J lost 7 bases.

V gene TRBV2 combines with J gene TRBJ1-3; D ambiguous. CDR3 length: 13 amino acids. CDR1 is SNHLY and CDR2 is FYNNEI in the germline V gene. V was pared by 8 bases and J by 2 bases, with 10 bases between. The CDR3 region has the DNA TGTGCCAGCTCTCGCGGGACTGGAAACACCATATATTTT. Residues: CASSRGTGNTIYF.

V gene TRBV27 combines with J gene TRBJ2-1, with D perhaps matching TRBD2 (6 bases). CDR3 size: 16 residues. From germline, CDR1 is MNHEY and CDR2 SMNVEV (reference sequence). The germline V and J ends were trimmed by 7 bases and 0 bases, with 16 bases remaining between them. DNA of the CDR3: TGTGCCAGCATCGCCACGGGTAGCGGCTCCTACAATGAGCAGTTCTTC. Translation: CASIATGSGSYNEQFF.

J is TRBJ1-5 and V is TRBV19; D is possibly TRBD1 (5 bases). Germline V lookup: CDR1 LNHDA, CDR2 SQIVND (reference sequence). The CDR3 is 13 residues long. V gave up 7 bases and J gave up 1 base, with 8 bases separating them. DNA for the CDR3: TGTGCCAGTAAGGGGCAAAGCAATCAGCCCCAGCATTTT. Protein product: CASKGQSNQPQHF.

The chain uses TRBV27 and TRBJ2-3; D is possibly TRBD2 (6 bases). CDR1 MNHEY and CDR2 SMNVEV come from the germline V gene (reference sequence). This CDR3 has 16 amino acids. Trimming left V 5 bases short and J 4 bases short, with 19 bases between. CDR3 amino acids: CASSRNDPPSADTQYF. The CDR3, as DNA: TGTGCCAGCAGTAGGAACGACCCCCCTAGCGCAGATACGCAGTATTTT.

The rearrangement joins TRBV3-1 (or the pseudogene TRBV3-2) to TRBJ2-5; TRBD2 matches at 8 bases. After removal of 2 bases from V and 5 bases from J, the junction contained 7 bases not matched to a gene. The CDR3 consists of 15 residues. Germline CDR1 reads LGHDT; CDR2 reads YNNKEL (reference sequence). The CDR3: CASSQTPGGEETQYF. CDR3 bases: TGTGCCAGCAGCCAAACTCCGGGGGGGGAGGAGACCCAGTACTTC.

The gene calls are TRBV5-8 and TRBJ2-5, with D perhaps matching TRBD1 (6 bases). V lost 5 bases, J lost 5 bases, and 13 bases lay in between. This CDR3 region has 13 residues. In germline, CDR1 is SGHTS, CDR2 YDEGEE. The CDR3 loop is CASSRRGTETQYF. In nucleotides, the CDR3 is TGTGCCAGCAGTCGTAGGGGGACCGAGACCCAGTACTTC.

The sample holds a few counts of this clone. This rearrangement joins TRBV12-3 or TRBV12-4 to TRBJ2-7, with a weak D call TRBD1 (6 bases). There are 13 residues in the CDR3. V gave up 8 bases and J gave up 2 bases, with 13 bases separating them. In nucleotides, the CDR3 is TGTGCCAGCGGCAGGGGATTTACCTACGAGCAGTACTTC. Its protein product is CASGRGFTYEQYF.

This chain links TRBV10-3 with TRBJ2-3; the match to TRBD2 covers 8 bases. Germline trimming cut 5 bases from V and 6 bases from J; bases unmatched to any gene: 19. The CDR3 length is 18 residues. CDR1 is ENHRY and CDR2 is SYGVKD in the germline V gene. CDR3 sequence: CAISNIWSVSGGPDTQYF. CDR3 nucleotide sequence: TGTGCCATCAGTAATATCTGGTCGGTAAGCGGGGGCCCGGATACGCAGTATTTT.

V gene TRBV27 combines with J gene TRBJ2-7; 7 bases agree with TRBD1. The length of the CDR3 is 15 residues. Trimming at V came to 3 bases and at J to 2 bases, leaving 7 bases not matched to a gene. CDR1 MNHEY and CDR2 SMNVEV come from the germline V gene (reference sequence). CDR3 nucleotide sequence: TGTGCCAGCAGTTTCAAAGGACAGGCTACCTACGAGCAGTACTTC. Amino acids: CASSFKGQATYEQYF.

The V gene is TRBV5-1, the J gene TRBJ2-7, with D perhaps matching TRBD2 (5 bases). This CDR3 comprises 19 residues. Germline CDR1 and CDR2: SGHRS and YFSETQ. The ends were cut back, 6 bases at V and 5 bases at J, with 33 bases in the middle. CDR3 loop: CASTLPRSEETTVRDEQYV. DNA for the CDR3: TGCGCCAGCACCCTTCCCCGTTCGGAGGAAACAACCGTACGAGACGAGCAGTACGTC.

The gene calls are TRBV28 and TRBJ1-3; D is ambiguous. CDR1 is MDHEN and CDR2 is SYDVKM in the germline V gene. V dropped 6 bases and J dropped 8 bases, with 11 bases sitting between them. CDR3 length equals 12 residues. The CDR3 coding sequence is TGTGCCAGCAGCCTCGGGTCACACACCATATATTTT. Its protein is CASSLGSHTIYF.

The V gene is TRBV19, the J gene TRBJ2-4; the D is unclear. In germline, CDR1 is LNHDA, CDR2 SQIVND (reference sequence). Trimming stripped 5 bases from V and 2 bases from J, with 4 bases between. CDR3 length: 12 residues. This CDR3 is CASSYTKNIQYF. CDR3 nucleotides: TGTGCCAGTAGTTACACCAAAAACATTCAGTACTTC.